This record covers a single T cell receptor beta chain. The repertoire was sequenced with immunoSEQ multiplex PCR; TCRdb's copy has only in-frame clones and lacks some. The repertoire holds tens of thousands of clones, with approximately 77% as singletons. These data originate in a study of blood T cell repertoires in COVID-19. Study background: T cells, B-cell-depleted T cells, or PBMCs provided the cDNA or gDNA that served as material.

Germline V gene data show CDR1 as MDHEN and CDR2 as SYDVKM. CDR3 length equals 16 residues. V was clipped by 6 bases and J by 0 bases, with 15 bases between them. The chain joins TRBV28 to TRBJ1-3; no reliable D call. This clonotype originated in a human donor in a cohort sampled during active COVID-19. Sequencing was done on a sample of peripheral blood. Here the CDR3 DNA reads TGTGCCAGCAGCCCGGGTGGCCTGAGCTCTGGAAACACCATATATTTT. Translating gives CASSPGGLSSGNTIYF.